Listed below are T cell receptor beta chains from one sample, sequenced in a study of cytomegalovirus exposure and HLA in healthy donors. Profiling relied on immunoSEQ multiplex PCR, and the TCRdb table lists in-frame clones only, not all of them. The table shows approximately 110,000 clones, with roughly 71% occurring only once. The sample consisted of PBMCs. All receptors derive from a man aged 40-49 years in good health and CMV-seropositive. CDR3s include the opening cysteine and the closing phenylalanine or tryptophan. A D gene is named only where the DNA matches it firmly. Size tells how often a clone was seen (once, few, many) or the class of an expanded clone, and some rows leave it out.

d_call	v_call	j_call	clone_size	cdr3_aa	cdr3_nt
TRBD1	TRBV10-3	TRBJ2-7	-	CAISEAGTGAGEQYF	TGTGCCATCAGTGAGGCCGGGACAGGGGCCGGCGAGCAGTACTTC
TRBD2	TRBV19	TRBJ2-5	-	CASSIGGRASETQYF	TGTGCCAGTAGTATAGGAGGGAGGGCGTCGGAGACCCAGTACTTC
TRBD2	TRBV5-1	TRBJ2-2	-	CASSPGTSASGELFF	TGCGCCAGCAGCCCTGGGACTAGCGCCTCCGGGGAGCTGTTTTTT
-	TRBV7-9	TRBJ2-3	few	CASSSPRADTQYF	TGTGCCAGCAGCTCCCCCCGGGCAGATACGCAGTATTTT
-	TRBV19	TRBJ2-1	few	CASSRFRGLSYNEQFF	TGTGCCAGTAGTAGATTCCGTGGCCTTTCCTACAATGAGCAGTTCTTC
-	TRBV2	TRBJ1-5	-	CASSESAGVVGQPQHF	TGTGCCAGCAGTGAGTCGGCAGGGGTGGTAGGACAGCCCCAGCATTTT
TRBD2	TRBV7-9	TRBJ2-1	few	CASSSGTSGHNEQFF	TGTGCCAGCAGCTCAGGGACTAGCGGCCACAATGAGCAGTTCTTC
TRBD1	TRBV6-5	TRBJ2-7	-	CASSYRDSTYEQYF	TGTGCCAGCAGTTACCGGGACAGCACCTACGAGCAGTACTTC
TRBD1	TRBV5-1	TRBJ2-3	-	CASSPLTGSTDTQYF	TGCGCCAGCAGCCCACTGACAGGGTCGACAGATACGCAGTATTTT
-	TRBV7-8	TRBJ2-1	-	CASSLDGGAYNEQFF	TGTGCCAGCAGCTTAGATGGCGGAGCCTACAATGAGCAGTTCTTC
-	TRBV5-1	TRBJ2-5	-	CASSFLGTQETQYF	TGCGCCAGCAGCTTTCTGGGGACTCAAGAGACCCAGTACTTC
-	TRBV9	TRBJ1-1	once	CASSVGVSGNTEAFF	TGTGCCAGCAGCGTAGGTGTTTCGGGGAACACTGAAGCTTTCTTT
-	TRBV9	TRBJ2-5	-	CASSVATGKETQYF	TGTGCCAGCAGCGTAGCTACCGGGAAGGAGACCCAGTACTTC
TRBD2	TRBV9	TRBJ2-1	-	CASSGEASGRYYNEQFF	TGTGCCAGCAGCGGCGAAGCAAGCGGGAGGTATTACAATGAGCAGTTCTTC
TRBD1	TRBV27	TRBJ1-5	-	CASSSGQGGPQHF	TGTGCCAGCAGTTCGGGACAGGGGGGACCCCAGCATTTT
TRBD1	TRBV5-1	TRBJ1-4	-	CASSGQDRVNEKLFF	TGCGCCAGCAGCGGCCAGGACAGGGTTAATGAAAAACTGTTTTTT
TRBD2	TRBV5-1	TRBJ2-7	-	CASSLDGGGPYEQYF	TGCGCCAGCAGCTTGGACGGGGGGGGGCCCTACGAGCAGTACTTC
-	TRBV5-1	TRBJ2-3	-	CASSLSAGGTDTQYF	TGCGCCAGCAGCTTGTCAGCGGGCGGCACAGATACGCAGTATTTT
TRBD2	TRBV13	TRBJ2-5	-	CASRTGLAGSETQYF	TGTGCCAGCAGAACGGGACTAGCGGGATCAGAGACCCAGTACTTC
-	TRBV27	TRBJ2-2	-	CASSYAGNTGELFF	TGTGCCAGCAGTTACGCAGGGAACACCGGGGAGCTGTTTTTT
-	TRBV9	TRBJ2-1	-	CASSVASNNEQFF	TGTGCCAGCAGCGTAGCCAGTAACAATGAGCAGTTCTTC
-	TRBV5-8	TRBJ1-5	-	CASSLGFGISGGQPQHF	TGTGCCAGCAGCTTGGGATTTGGGATCTCGGGAGGTCAGCCCCAGCATTTT
-	TRBV29-1	TRBJ1-2	-	CSVGAGHGYTF	TGCAGCGTTGGGGCAGGGCATGGCTACACCTTC
-	TRBV5-4	TRBJ2-5	-	CASSLRGGFETQYF	TGTGCCAGCAGCCTACGTGGGGGCTTTGAGACCCAGTACTTC
TRBD2	TRBV4-1	TRBJ2-3	-	CASSSWAGASDTQYF	TGCGCCAGCAGTAGCTGGGCGGGAGCCTCAGATACGCAGTATTTT
-	TRBV19	TRBJ1-4	-	CASSPRWQATNEKLFF	TGTGCCAGTAGTCCCCGTTGGCAGGCAACTAATGAAAAACTGTTTTTT
TRBD1	TRBV18	TRBJ2-7	-	CASSSGTGGSEQYF	TGTGCCAGCTCATCCGGGACAGGGGGCAGCGAGCAGTACTTC
-	TRBV7-9	TRBJ2-7	-	CASSLVAGFSYEQYF	TGTGCCAGCAGCTTAGTAGCCGGATTCTCCTACGAGCAGTACTTC
TRBD1	TRBV27	TRBJ2-5	-	CASSPTTGGKTQYF	TGTGCCAGCAGTCCGACGACAGGGGGCAAGACCCAGTACTTC
TRBD1	TRBV14	TRBJ1-1	-	CASSHLGTGGTEAFF	TGTGCCAGCAGCCACCTCGGGACAGGGGGGACTGAAGCTTTCTTT
-	TRBV5-4	TRBJ1-2	few	CASSGGTDYGYTF	TGTGCCAGCAGCGGTGGAACAGACTATGGCTACACCTTC
TRBD1	TRBV4-1	TRBJ2-2	few	CASSQPDRAKQNTGELFF	TGCGCCAGCAGCCAACCCGACAGGGCAAAGCAGAACACCGGGGAGCTGTTTTTT
TRBD1	TRBV11-2	TRBJ2-7	-	CASSFDRGEYEQYF	TGTGCCAGCAGCTTCGACAGGGGGGAATACGAGCAGTACTTC
TRBD2	TRBV19	TRBJ2-3	-	CASSDTGTSGSDTQYF	TGTGCCAGTAGTGACACCGGGACTAGCGGATCAGATACGCAGTATTTT
TRBD2	TRBV25-1	TRBJ2-1	-	CASSELTGGSYNEQFF	TGTGCCAGCAGTGAATTGACGGGAGGGTCCTACAATGAGCAGTTCTTC
TRBD1	TRBV11-2	TRBJ1-4	few	CASSPNLGTGKEKLFF	TGTGCCAGCAGCCCTAATCTGGGGACAGGGAAAGAAAAACTGTTTTTT
TRBD2	TRBV29-1	TRBJ2-3	-	CSVERGGLAGAPDTQYF	TGCAGCGTTGAACGAGGAGGGCTAGCGGGAGCACCCGATACGCAGTATTTT
-	TRBV29-1	TRBJ2-2	-	CSVILNSGELFF	TGCAGCGTCATTCTAAATTCCGGGGAGCTGTTTTTT
-	TRBV4-1	TRBJ2-1	-	CASSQASNEQFF	TGCGCCAGCAGCCAAGCTAGCAATGAGCAGTTCTTC
TRBD1	TRBV27	TRBJ1-1	-	CASSLSGTGPLRSFTNTEAFF	TGTGCCAGCAGTTTATCCGGGACAGGGCCTCTACGCTCGTTTACGAACACTGAAGCTTTCTTT